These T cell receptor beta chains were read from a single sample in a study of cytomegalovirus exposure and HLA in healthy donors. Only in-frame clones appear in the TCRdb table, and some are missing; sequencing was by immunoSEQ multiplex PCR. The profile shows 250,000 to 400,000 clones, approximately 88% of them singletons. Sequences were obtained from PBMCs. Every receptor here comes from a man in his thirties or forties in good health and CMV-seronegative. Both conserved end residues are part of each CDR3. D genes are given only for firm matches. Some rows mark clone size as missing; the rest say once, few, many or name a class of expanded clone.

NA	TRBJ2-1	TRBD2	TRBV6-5	TGTGCCAGCAGTTACTCGGGACGGGGGGGCCCCAATGAGCAGTTCTTC	CASSYSGRGGPNEQFF
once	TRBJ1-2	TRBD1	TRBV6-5	TGTGCCAGCACCGGAGGACAGGGGGGCAACTATGGCTACACCTTC	CASTGGQGGNYGYTF
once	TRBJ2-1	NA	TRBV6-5	TGTGCCAGCAGTCCCGGTCGGGGTCAGTTCTTC	CASSPGRGQFF
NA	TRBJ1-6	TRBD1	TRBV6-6	TGTGCCAGCAGTTACTCCGCGACAGGGTCATCACCCCTCCACTTT	CASSYSATGSSPLHF
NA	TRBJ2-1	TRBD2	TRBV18	TGTGCCAGCTCAACGACTAGCGGGGGGGCCTCCTACAATGAGCAGTTCTTC	CASSTTSGGASYNEQFF
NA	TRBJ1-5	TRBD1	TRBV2	TGTGCCAGCACCGGGGACAGCCCCTATCAGCCCCAGCATTTT	CASTGDSPYQPQHF
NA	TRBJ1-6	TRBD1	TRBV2	TGTGCCAGCAGTGAAAGGGGGCAGGGTTCGCTCTCACCCCTCCACTTT	CASSERGQGSLSPLHF
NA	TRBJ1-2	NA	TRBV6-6	TGTGCCAGCAGTTACGCAGAAACCTATGGCTACACCTTC	CASSYAETYGYTF
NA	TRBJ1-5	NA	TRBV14	TGTGCCAGCAGCCAAGACGGGGGAGGGCATCAGCCCCAGCATTTT	CASSQDGGGHQPQHF
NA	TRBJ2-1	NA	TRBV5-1	TGCGCCAGCAGCCTAGGAGGCGAGCAGTTCTTC	CASSLGGEQFF
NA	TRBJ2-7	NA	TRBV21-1	TGTGCCAGCAGCAGCCGGACAGGTCCTAACGAGCAGTACTTC	CASSSRTGPNEQYF
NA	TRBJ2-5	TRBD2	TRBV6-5	TGTGCCAGCAGTCCGCGGAGCGGGGGGGCGGAGACCCAGTACTTC	CASSPRSGGAETQYF
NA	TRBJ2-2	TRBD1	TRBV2	TGTGCCAGCAGTGTTGTGACAGGGGGGAACACCGGGGAGCTGTTTTTT	CASSVVTGGNTGELFF
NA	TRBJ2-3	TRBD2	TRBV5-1	TGCGCCAGCAGCTACAGCGGGGGGCGGGCAGATACGCAGTATTTT	CASSYSGGRADTQYF
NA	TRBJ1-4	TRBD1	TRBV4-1	TGCGCCAGCAGCTGGGGGCCGGGACAGGGAAGAGAAAAACTGTTTTTT	CASSWGPGQGREKLFF
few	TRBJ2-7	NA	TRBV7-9	TGTGCCAGCAGCTTGAGTACAGCGGCTGGCGAGCAGTACTTC	CASSLSTAAGEQYF
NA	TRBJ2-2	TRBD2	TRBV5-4	TGTGCCAGCAGCTATAGCGGGGGGGCCAACACCGGGGAGCTGTTTTTT	CASSYSGGANTGELFF
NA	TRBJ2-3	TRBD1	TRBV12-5	TGTGCTAGTGGTATACACAGGGGCTTGATTACAGATACGCAGTATTTT	CASGIHRGLITDTQYF
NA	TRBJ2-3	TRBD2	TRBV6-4	TGTGCCAGCAGTGACGGTAGCGGGGGGGCTGGCACGCAGTATTTT	CASSDGSGGAGTQYF
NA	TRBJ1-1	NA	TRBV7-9	TGTGCCAGCAGCCTTGACAGGAAAAGTCTCATGAACACTGAAGCTTTCTTT	CASSLDRKSLMNTEAFF
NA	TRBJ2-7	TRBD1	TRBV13	TGTGCCAGCAGCATGGGACAGGAAACGCTCTACGAGCAGTACTTC	CASSMGQETLYEQYF
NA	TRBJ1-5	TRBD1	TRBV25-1	TGTGCCAGCAGTGAATTTGGCGCCGGGACAGATAATCAGCCCCAGCATTTT	CASSEFGAGTDNQPQHF
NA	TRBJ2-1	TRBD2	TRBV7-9	TGTGCCAGCAGCTTACTATGGGGGACTAGCGGATACAATGAGCAGTTCTTC	CASSLLWGTSGYNEQFF
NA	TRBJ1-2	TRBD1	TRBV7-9	TGTGCCAGCAGCTTTGGACAGGGAGTTGGGGGCTACACCTTC	CASSFGQGVGGYTF
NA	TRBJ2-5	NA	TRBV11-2	TGTGCCAGCAGCTTATCCTTGGGGCCCCAAGAGACCCAGTACTTC	CASSLSLGPQETQYF
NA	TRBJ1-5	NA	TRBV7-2	TGTGCCAGCAGCTTAGCGGGAGTGGGGACCCAGCATTTT	CASSLAGVGTQHF
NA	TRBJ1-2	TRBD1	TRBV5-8	TGTGCCAGCAGCTCGACCGGGACAGGGGTTTCTTACACCTTC	CASSSTGTGVSYTF
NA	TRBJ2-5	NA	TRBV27	TGTGCCAGTGGGGGGGCCGGGTGGCAAGAGACCCAGTACTTC	CASGGAGWQETQYF
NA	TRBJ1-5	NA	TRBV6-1	TGTGCCAGCAGACCGCATACGGGGGGCAATCAGCCCCAGCATTTT	CASRPHTGGNQPQHF
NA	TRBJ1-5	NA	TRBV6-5	TGTGCCAGCAGCTGGGAGGGAAGTCATCAGCCCCAGCATTTT	CASSWEGSHQPQHF
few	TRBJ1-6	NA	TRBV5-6	TGTGCCAGCAGCCCGGGGGATTTGGTTTCACCCCTCCACTTT	CASSPGDLVSPLHF
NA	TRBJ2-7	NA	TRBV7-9	TGTGCCAGCAGCGGGGAATGGACAGACTTCTACGAGCAGTACTTC	CASSGEWTDFYEQYF
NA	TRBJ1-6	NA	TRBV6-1	TGTGCCAGCAGAGGGGTCCTTTCACCCCTCCACTTT	CASRGVLSPLHF
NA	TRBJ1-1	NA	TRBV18	TGTGCCAGCTCGGCCGTCAGCGGGGCAGGCACTGAAGCTTTCTTT	CASSAVSGAGTEAFF
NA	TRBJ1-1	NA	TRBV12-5	TGTGCTAGTGCCCCGGGGCAGGGGCTGCACACTGAAGCTTTCTTT	CASAPGQGLHTEAFF
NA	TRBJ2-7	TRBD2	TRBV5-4	TGTGCCAGCAGCCTAGACCCTAGCGGGGGGGCGTCAGAGCAGTACTTC	CASSLDPSGGASEQYF
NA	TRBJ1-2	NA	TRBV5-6	TGTGCCAGCAGCCCATTCCGGGGGTTAGCTAACTATGGCTACACCTTC	CASSPFRGLANYGYTF
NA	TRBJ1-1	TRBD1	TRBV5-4	TGTGCCAGCAGGCCCCCGGGACAGGGCGATCCTGAAGCTTTCTTT	CASRPPGQGDPEAFF
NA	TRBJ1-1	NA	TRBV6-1	TGTGCCAGCAGTGAATGGGGCACCCACCCATGGGCAGGAACTGAAGCTTTCTTT	CASSEWGTHPWAGTEAFF
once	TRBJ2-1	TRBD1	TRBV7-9	TGTGCCAGCAGCTTATTGGACAGGGGGGACAATGAGCAGTTCTTC	CASSLLDRGDNEQFF
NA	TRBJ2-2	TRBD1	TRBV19	TGTGCCAGTAGTCCCGGGACAGGGAGGGCCGGGGAGCTGTTTTTT	CASSPGTGRAGELFF
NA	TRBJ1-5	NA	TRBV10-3	TGTGCCATCAGTGAAACAGGTTTGAGCAATCAGCCCCAGCATTTT	CAISETGLSNQPQHF
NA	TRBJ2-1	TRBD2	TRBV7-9	TGTGCCAGCAGCGGGGAGACTAGCGGGGGCGCCCTGGCGGTCTTC	CASSGETSGGALAVF
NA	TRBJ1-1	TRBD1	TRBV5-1	TGCGCCAGCAGCCGGGGACAGGGACGGACTGAAGCTTTCTTT	CASSRGQGRTEAFF
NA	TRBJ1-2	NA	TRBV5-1	TGCGCCAGCAGGAACGGAGCTAACTATGGCTACACCTTC	CASRNGANYGYTF
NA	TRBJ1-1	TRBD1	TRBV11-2	TGTGCCAGCAGCACGAGCTCAGGGGGTTACGGAGCTTTCTTT	CASSTSSGGYGAFF
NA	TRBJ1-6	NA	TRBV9	TGTGCCAGCAGCGTAGCTTCAGGGCCTCCCTATAATTCACCCCTCCACTTT	CASSVASGPPYNSPLHF
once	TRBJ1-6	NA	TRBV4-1	TGCGCCAGCAGCCGCATTAGGACAGATTCGAATTCACCCCTCCACTTT	CASSRIRTDSNSPLHF
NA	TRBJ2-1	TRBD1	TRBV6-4	TGTGCCAGCAGTGATACCGGACAGGGGATCAATGAGCAGTTCTTC	CASSDTGQGINEQFF
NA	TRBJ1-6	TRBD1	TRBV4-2	TGTGCCAGCAGCCAAGAACAGGGGAGGAATTCACCCCTCCACTTT	CASSQEQGRNSPLHF
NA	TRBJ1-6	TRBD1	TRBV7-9	TGTGCCAGCAGCTTCGACAGGGGAAACTCACCCCTCCACTTT	CASSFDRGNSPLHF